This TCR beta chain was captured by sequencing in a study of blood T cells in healthy people across ages. Study-level results: Estimates of total diversity, which came from one million sequenced T cells, were considered to be underestimates.

About this clonotype itself: Antigen unknown.

Then a second PCR, running roughly 7 to 11 cycles, was carried out with a sample-barcoded 5' primer and a J-beta primer mix. Each CDR3 protein gets one entry after TCRdb re-called the 5' RACE reads with MiXCR. The data show about 800,000 distinct CDR3 sequences, roughly 60% seen once. Total RNA was isolated from each sample in quantities of at least 6 micrograms. This CDR3 comprises 16 residues. V shed 4 bases and J shed 1 base, with 17 bases lying between them. CDR1 is DFQATT and CDR2 is SNEGSKA in the germline V gene (reference sequence). The receptor was isolated from a man under 40 in good health. The chain employs TRBV20-1 and TRBJ1-5; D call uncertain. What was sequenced was blood. CDR3 loop: CSATPRGGLSNQPQHF. CDR3 coding DNA: TGCAGTGCTACTCCCCGGGGAGGGTTGAGCAATCAGCCCCAGCATTTT.